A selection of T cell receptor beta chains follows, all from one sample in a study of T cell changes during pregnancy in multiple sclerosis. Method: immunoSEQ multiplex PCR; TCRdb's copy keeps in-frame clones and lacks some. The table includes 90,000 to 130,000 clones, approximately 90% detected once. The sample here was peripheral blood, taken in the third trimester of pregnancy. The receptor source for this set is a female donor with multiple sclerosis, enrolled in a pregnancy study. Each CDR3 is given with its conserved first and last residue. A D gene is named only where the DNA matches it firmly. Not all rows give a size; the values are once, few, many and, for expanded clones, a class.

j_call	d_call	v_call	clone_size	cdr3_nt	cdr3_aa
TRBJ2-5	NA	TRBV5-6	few	TGTGCCAGCAGCCCGACACGTGCGGAGACCCAGTACTTC	CASSPTRAETQYF
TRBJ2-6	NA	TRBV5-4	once	TGTGCCAGCAGCCCTCCACCGGGGAATCAAGGGTCTGGGGCCAACGTCCTGACTTTC	CASSPPPGNQGSGANVLTF
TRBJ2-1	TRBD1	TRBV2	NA	TGTGCCAGCGTGTACTCGGGACAGGGTCGCAATGAGCAGTTCTTC	CASVYSGQGRNEQFF
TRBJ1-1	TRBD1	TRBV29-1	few	TGCAGGCTCCCCGGGACAGGGGAACGGGCCCGTGAAGCTTTCTTT	CRLPGTGERAREAFF
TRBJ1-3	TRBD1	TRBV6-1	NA	TGTGCCAGCAGTGCCGAACAGGGGCGAGGAAACACCATATATTTT	CASSAEQGRGNTIYF
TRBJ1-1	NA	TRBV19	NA	TGTGCCAGTAGCCCCGTTCCCCATGCAGGCGCTGAAGCTTTCTTT	CASSPVPHAGAEAFF
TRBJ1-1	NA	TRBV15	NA	TGTGCCACCAGCAGAGATTACGTACAGGGGAACACTGAAGCTTTCTTT	CATSRDYVQGNTEAFF
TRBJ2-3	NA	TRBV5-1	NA	TGCGCCAGCAGCTGGGGGGAGCGACGGGGCACAGATACGCAGTATTTT	CASSWGERRGTDTQYF
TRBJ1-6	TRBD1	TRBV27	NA	TGTGCCAGCAGTTTATGGGGGACAGGAGTACCCCTCCACTTT	CASSLWGTGVPLHF
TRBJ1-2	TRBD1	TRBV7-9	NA	TGTGCCAGCAGCTTAGGGGACAGCCTCTATGGCTACACCTTC	CASSLGDSLYGYTF
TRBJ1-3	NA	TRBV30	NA	TGTGCCTGGAGTGTAACACAGGGAAACACCATATATTTT	CAWSVTQGNTIYF
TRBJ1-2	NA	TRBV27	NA	TGTGCCAGCAGGTGGACAAGTTTGACCGACTATGGCTACACCTTC	CASRWTSLTDYGYTF
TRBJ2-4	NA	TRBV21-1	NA	TGTGCCAGCAGCAGAACCAGGGGGTTGGCCAAAAACATTCAGTACTTC	CASSRTRGLAKNIQYF
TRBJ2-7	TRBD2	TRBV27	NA	TGTGCCAGCAGTTTCGGGACTATCTACGAGCAGTACTTC	CASSFGTIYEQYF
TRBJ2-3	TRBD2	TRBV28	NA	TGTGCCAGCAGTTCATCCCTAGCGGGAGGAGACACAGATACGCAGTATTTT	CASSSSLAGGDTDTQYF
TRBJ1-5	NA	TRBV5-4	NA	TGTGCCAGCAGCTATCAGGGAAACAATCAGCCCCAGCATTTT	CASSYQGNNQPQHF
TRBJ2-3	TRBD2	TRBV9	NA	TGTGCCAGCAGTATAGGACTAGCGGCGACCCCGGATACGCAGTATTTT	CASSIGLAATPDTQYF
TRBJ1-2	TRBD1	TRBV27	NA	TGTGCCAGCAGGGGACAGGTGAACTATGGCTACACCTTC	CASRGQVNYGYTF
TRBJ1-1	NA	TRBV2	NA	TGTGCCAGCAAGGGGGGGGTGAGGGGATGGACTGAAGCTTTCTTT	CASKGGVRGWTEAFF
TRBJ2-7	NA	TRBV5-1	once	TGCGCCAGCAGCTTGGGGGGCAGACTTCTCCTTCCTTACGAGCAGTACTTC	CASSLGGRLLLPYEQYF
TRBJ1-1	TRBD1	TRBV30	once	TGTGCCTGGCGCGACAGGGGCCCCACTGAAGCTTTCTTT	CAWRDRGPTEAFF
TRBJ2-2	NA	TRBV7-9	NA	TGTGCCAGCAGCTTAGTTGGGACACCGAACACCGGGGAGCTGTTTTTT	CASSLVGTPNTGELFF
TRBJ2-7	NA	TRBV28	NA	TGTGCCAGCAAAAAAACGAGGAGGCCCTCCTACGAGCAGTACTTC	CASKKTRRPSYEQYF
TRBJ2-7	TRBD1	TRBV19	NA	TGTGCCAGTAGTAAGGGGACAGCCTACGAGCAGTACTTC	CASSKGTAYEQYF
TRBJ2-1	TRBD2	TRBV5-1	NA	TGCGCCAGCAGCTTGGCGGGGCGGGGAGGGAATGAGCAGTTCTTC	CASSLAGRGGNEQFF
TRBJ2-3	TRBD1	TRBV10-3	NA	TGTGCCACGACTAGAACCGGGACAGGGGACACAGATACGCAGTATTTT	CATTRTGTGDTDTQYF
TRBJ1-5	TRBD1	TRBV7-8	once	TGTGCCAGCAGTTCCAGGGGGACAGGGAATCAGCCCCAGCATTTT	CASSSRGTGNQPQHF
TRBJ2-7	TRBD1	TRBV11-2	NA	TGTGCCAGCAGCTTGAGTGGGACAGGGGACTACGAGCAGTACTTC	CASSLSGTGDYEQYF
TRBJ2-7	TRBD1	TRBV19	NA	TGTGCCAGTAGGGGCCGGACAGGCTTCTACGAGCAGTACTTC	CASRGRTGFYEQYF
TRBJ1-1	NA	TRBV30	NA	TGTGCCTGGGCTGGGGGGGGGCTGAGGGCTTTCTTT	CAWAGGGLRAFF
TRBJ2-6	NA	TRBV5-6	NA	TGTGCCAGCAGCGTCCAGGGCTCTGGGGCCAACGTCCTGACTTTC	CASSVQGSGANVLTF
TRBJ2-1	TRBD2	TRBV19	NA	TGTGCCAGTAAACAGGCGGGAGGGCAGAATGAGCAGTTCTTC	CASKQAGGQNEQFF